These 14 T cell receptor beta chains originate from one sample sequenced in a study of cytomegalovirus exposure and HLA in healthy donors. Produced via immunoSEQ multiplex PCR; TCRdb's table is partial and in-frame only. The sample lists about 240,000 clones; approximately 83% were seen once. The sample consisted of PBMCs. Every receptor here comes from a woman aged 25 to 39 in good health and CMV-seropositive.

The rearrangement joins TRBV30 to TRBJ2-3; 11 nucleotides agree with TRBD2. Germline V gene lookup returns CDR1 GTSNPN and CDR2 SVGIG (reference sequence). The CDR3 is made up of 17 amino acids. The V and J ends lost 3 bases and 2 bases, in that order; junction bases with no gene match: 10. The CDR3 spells CAWSAPRLAGNTDTQYF. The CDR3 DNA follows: TGTGCCTGGAGCGCGCCCAGACTAGCGGGAAACACAGATACGCAGTATTTT.

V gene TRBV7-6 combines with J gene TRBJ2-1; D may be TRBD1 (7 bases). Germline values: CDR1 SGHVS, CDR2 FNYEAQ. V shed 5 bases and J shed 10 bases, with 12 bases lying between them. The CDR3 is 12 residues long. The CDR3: CASSNQGGEQFF. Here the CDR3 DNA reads TGTGCCAGCAGCAACCAGGGGGGCGAGCAGTTCTTC.

DNA for the CDR3: TGTGCCAGCAGCTCACAGGGGGCGGGAGTGGATACGCAGTATTTT. This encodes CASSSQGAGVDTQYF. The V gene is TRBV11-2, the J gene TRBJ2-3; 9 nucleotides agree with TRBD1. The J segment lost 6 bases and the V segment lost 4 bases, leaving 8 bases of the junction unmatched. CDR1 is SGHAT and CDR2 is FQNNGV in the germline V gene. CDR3 length: 15 residues.

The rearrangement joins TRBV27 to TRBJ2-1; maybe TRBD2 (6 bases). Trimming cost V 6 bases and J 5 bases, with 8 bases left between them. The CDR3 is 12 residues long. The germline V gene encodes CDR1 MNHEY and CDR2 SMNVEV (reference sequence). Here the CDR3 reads CASRSGDNEQFF. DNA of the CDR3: TGTGCCAGCAGGTCGGGGGACAATGAGCAGTTCTTC.

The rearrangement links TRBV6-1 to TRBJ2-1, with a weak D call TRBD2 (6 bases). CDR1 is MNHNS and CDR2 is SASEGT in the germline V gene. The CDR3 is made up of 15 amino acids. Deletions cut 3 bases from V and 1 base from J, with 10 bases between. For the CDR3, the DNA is TGTGCCAGCAGTGAGGGGGGAGCTTCCTACAATGAGCAGTTCTTC. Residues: CASSEGGASYNEQFF.

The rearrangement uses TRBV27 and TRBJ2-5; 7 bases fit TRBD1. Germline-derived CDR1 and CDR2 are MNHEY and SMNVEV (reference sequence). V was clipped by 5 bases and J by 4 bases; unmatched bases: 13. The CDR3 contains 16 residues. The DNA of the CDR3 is TGTGCCAGCAGTCAGGGGTCGGGACAGAACTTAGAGACCCAGTACTTC. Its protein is CASSQGSGQNLETQYF.

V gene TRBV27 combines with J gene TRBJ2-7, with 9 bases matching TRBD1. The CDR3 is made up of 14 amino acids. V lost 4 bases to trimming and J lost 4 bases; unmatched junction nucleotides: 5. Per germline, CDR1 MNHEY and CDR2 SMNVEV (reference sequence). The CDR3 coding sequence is TGTGCCAGCAGTTGGATGGGACAGGGATACGAGCAGTACTTC. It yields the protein CASSWMGQGYEQYF.

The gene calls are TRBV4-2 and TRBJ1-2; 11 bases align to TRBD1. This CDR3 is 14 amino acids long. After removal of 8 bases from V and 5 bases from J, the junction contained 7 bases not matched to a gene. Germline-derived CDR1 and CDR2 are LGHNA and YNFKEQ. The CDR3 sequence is CASDGGDRGYGYTF. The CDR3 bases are TGTGCCAGCGACGGGGGGGACAGGGGGTATGGCTACACCTTC.

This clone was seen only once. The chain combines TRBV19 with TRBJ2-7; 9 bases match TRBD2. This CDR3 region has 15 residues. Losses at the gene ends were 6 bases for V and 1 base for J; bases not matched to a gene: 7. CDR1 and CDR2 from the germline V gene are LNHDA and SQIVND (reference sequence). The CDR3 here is CASRRAGGESYEQYF. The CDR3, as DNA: TGTGCCAGTAGGCGAGCGGGAGGCGAATCCTACGAGCAGTACTTC.

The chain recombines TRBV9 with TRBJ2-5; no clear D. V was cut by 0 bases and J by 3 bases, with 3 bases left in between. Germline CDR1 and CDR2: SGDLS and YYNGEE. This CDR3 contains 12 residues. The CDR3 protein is CASSVAEETQYF. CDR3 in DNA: TGTGCCAGCAGCGTAGCGGAAGAGACCCAGTACTTC. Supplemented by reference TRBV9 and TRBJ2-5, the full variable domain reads DSGVTQTPKHLITATGQRVTLRCSPRSGDLSVYWYQQSLDQGLQFLIQYYNGEERAKGNILERFSAQQFPDLHSELNLSSLELGDSALYFCASSVAEETQYFGPGTRLLVL.

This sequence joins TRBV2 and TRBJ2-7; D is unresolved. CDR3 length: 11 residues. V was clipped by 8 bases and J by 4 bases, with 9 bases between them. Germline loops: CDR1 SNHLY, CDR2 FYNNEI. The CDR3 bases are TGTGCCAGCCGGGTTACTTACGAGCAGTACTTC. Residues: CASRVTYEQYF.

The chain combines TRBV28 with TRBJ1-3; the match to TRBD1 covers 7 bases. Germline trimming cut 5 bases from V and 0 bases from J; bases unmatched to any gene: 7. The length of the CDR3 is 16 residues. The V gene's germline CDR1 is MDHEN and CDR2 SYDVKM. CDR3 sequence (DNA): TGTGCCAGCAGTCCCCGGGACAGCAGCTCTGGAAACACCATATATTTT. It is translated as CASSPRDSSSGNTIYF.

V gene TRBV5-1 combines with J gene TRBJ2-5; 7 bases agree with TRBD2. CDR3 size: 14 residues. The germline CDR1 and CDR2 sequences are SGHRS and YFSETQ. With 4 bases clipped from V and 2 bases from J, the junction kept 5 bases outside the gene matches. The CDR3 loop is CASSPTSLQETQYF. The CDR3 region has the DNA TGCGCCAGCAGCCCGACTAGCCTACAAGAGACCCAGTACTTC. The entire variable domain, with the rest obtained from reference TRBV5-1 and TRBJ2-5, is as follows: KAGVTQTPRYLIKTRGQQVTLSCSPISGHRSVSWYQQTPGQGLQFLFEYFSETQRNKGNFPGRFSGRQFSNSRSEMNVSTLELGDSALYLCASSPTSLQETQYFGPGTRLLVL.

DNA for the CDR3: TGTGCCAGCAGTTCCCCAGCAAGGGGGCGGAACACTGAAGCTTTCTTT. Protein: CASSSPARGRNTEAFF. The chain carries TRBV28 and TRBJ1-1; 7 bases align to TRBD1. V shed 4 bases and J 1 base; nucleotides not matched to a gene: 9. Germline CDR1 reads MDHEN; CDR2 reads SYDVKM. The CDR3 is 16 residues long.